Sequencing of this T cell receptor (beta chain) was carried out in a study of blood T cell repertoires in COVID-19. The wider study: T cells, B-cell-depleted T cells, or PBMCs supplied cDNA or gDNA.

TCRdb keeps only in-frame clones here, not all; method: immunoSEQ multiplex PCR. This sample yields 150,000 to 200,000 clones, of which about nine tenths are seen a single time; about 3.5% belongs to the top ten. V shed 5 bases and J shed 8 bases, with 12 bases lying between them. The CDR3 is made up of 13 amino acids. Germline CDR1 MDHEN, CDR2 SYDVKM. The specimen was peripheral blood. The receptor comes from a man between 65 and 80 years old with acute or convalescent COVID-19. The chain employs TRBV28 and TRBJ1-4; tentative D call: TRBD1 (5 bases). This CDR3 reads CASSTGTREKLFF. CDR3 nucleotide sequence: TGTGCCAGCAGTACGGGGACTAGGGAAAAACTGTTTTTT.